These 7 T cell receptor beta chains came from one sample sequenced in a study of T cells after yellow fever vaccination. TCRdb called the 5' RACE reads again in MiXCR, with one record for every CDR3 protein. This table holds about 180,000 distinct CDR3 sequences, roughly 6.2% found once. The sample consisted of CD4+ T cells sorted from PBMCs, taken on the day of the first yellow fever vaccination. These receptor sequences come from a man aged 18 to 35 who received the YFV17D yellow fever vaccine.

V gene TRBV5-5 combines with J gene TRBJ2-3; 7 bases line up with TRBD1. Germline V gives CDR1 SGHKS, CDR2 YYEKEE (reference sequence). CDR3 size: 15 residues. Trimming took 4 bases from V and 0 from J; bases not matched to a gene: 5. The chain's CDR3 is CASSPDRASTDTQYF. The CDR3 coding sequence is TGTGCCAGCAGCCCCGACAGGGCAAGCACAGATACGCAGTATTTT.

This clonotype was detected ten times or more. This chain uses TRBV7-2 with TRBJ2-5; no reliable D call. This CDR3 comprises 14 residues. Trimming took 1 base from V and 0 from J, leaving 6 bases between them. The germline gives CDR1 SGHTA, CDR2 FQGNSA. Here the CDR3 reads CASSLVVYQETQYF. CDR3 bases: TGTGCCAGCAGCTTAGTGGTATACCAAGAGACCCAGTACTTC.

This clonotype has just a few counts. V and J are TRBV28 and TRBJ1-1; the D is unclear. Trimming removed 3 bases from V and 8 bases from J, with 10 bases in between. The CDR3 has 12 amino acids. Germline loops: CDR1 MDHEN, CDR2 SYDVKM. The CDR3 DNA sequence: TGTGCCAGCAGTTTTCGGGAGACGGAAGCTTTCTTT. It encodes CASSFRETEAFF.

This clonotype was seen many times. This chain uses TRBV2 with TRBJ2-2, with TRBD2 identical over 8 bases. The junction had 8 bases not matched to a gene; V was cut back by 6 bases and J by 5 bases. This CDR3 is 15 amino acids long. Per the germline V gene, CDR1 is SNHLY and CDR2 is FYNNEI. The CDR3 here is CASRETSAQTGELFF. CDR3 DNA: TGTGCCAGCAGGGAGACTAGCGCTCAAACCGGGGAGCTGTTTTTT. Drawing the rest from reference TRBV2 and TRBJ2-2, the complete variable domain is EPEVTQTPSHQVTQMGQEVILRCVPISNHLYFYWYRQILGQKVEFLVSFYNNEISEKSEIFDDQFSVERPDGSNFTLKIRSTKLEDSAMYFCASRETSAQTGELFFGEGSRLTVL.

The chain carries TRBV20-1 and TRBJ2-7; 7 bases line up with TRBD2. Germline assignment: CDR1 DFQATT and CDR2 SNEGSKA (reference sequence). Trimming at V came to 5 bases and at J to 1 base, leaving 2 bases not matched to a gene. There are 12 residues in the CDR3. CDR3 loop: CSAVGGSYEQYF. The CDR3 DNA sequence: TGCAGTGCTGTCGGGGGGTCCTACGAGCAGTACTTC.

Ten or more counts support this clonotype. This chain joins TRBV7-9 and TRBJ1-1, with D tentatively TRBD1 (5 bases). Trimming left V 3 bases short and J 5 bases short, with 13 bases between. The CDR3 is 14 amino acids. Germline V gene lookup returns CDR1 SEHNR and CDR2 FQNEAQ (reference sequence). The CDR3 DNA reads TGTGCCAGCAGCTTCATTGGCCCAGGGACTGAAGCTTTCTTT. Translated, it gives CASSFIGPGTEAFF.

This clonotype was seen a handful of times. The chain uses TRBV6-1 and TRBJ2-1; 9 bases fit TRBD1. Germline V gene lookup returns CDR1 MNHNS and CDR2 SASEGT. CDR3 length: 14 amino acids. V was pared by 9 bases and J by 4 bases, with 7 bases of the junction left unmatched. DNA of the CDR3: TGTGCCAGTGAGGACAGGGGAACTTACAATGAGCAGTTCTTC. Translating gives CASEDRGTYNEQFF.